The 18 T cell receptor beta chains in this list originate from one sample, sequenced in a study of T cells in Graves' hyperthyroidism and ophthalmopathy. Regions amplified from RNA transcripts were the TCR beta CDR3 regions. HTBI primers were used for first-round RT-PCR of the TCR CDR3. TCRdb re-analysed the multiplex PCR reads in MiXCR, keeping a single row per CDR3 protein. The table has hundreds of thousands of distinct CDR3 sequences, around 15% seen once. Sequencing used blood. These receptor sequences come from a woman aged 40-49 years with Graves' ophthalmopathy.

Details on this clonotype: A read error may account for a junction end that differs from germline. This sequence joins TRBV5-1 and TRBJ2-2; D assignment may be TRBD1 or TRBD2 (5 bases each). The CDR3 contains 17 residues. Germline CDR1 is SGHRS and CDR2 is YFSETQ. CDR3 sequence (DNA): TGCGCCAGCATGCCCGGTGGGGCGCCCCTCGGGGCCGGGGAGCCGTTTTTT. The encoded protein is CASMPGGAPLGAGEPFF.

This clonotype was counted many times. This CDR3 is CASSLSGGRETQYF. The CDR3 region has the DNA TGTGCCAGCAGCCTTTCGGGGGGGCGAGAGACCCAGTACTTC. The chain has TRBV7-6 and TRBJ2-5; 8 bases fit TRBD2. CDR1 and CDR2 (germline): SGHVS, FNYEAQ. The CDR3 length is 14 residues. The J segment lost 4 bases and the V segment lost 5 bases, leaving 6 bases of the junction unmatched.

This clonotype has a count of ten or more. The chain joins TRBV5-1 to TRBJ2-2, with a weak D call TRBD2 (6 bases). The germline V gene encodes CDR1 SGHRS and CDR2 YFSETQ. There are 15 residues in the CDR3. V was pared by 0 bases and J by 0 bases, with 6 bases between. CDR3 protein: CASSLAGANTGELFF. DNA of the CDR3: TGCGCCAGCAGCTTGGCGGGGGCGAACACCGGGGAGCTGTTTTTT.

This sequence joins TRBV11-2 and TRBJ2-1; D might be TRBD2 (5 bases). Trimming left V 5 bases short and J 5 bases short, with 13 bases between. Per the germline V gene, CDR1 is SGHAT and CDR2 is FQNNGV. The length of the CDR3 is 14 residues. The CDR3 is CASSPVAGDNEQFF. CDR3 nucleotides: TGTGCCAGCAGCCCAGTGGCGGGTGACAATGAGCAGTTCTTC.

This clonotype showed up many times. The DNA of the CDR3 is TGTGCCAGCAGCGACGGAATGGGGGCAGATACGCAGTATTTT. Translation gives CASSDGMGADTQYF. The chain is built from TRBV7-9 and TRBJ2-3, with D perhaps being TRBD1 or TRBD2 (5 bases each). V lost 5 bases and J 4 bases, leaving 13 bases between the germline ends. Per the germline V gene, CDR1 is SEHNR and CDR2 is FQNEAQ (reference sequence). There are 14 residues in the CDR3.

Comment on this clonotype: Since a much larger clone is just one base distant, this may be a read error. This chain connects TRBV6-1 to TRBJ2-1; 8 bases match TRBD1. V was clipped by 5 bases and J by 4 bases; unmatched bases: 7. The length of the CDR3 is 15 residues. Looked up from germline, CDR1 is MNHNS and CDR2 is SASEGT. As DNA, the CDR3 is TGTGCCAGCAGTAAAACAGGGGGGTTATACAATGAGCAGTTCTTC. This translates into CASSKTGGLYNEQFF.

To note about this clonotype: A much larger clone is a single base away; this may be a read error. This sequence joins TRBV7-2 and TRBJ1-1; TRBD1 is a possible D gene (5 bases). With 3 bases removed from V and 5 bases from J, the gap between germline ends came to 16 bases. Per germline, CDR1 SGHTA and CDR2 FQGNSA. The length of the CDR3 is 15 residues. The CDR3 region is CASSLGGDLGTEAFF. DNA of the CDR3: TGTGCCAGCAGCTTGGGGGGGGACCTGGGGACTGAAGCTTTCTTT.

This clonotype showed up many times. The chain couples TRBV7-3 to TRBJ2-3; 8 bases agree with TRBD2. This CDR3 comprises 14 residues. J gave up 3 bases and V 6 bases, and 5 bases lay outside the gene matches. CDR1 and CDR2 from the germline V gene are SGHTA and FQGTGA. The chain's CDR3 is CASSSAGGTDTQYF. CDR3 nucleotides: TGTGCCAGCAGTAGTGCGGGAGGTACAGATACGCAGTATTTT.

This clonotype has only a few counts. The V and J genes are TRBV7-9 and TRBJ2-3; the match to TRBD2 covers 7 bases. The CDR3 runs 16 residues. V was clipped by 1 base and J by 4 bases; unmatched bases: 8. Germline CDR1 is SEHNR and CDR2 is FQNEAQ (reference sequence). The CDR3 reads CASSLDGGGKPDTQYF. DNA of the CDR3: TGTGCCAGCAGCTTAGACGGCGGGGGAAAACCAGATACGCAGTATTTT. The entire variable domain, with the rest obtained from reference TRBV7-9 and TRBJ2-3, is as follows: DTGVSQNPRHKITKRGQNVTFRCDPISEHNRLYWYRQTLGQGPEFLTYFQNEAQLEKSRLLSDRFSAERPKGSFSTLEIQRTEQGDSAMYLCASSLDGGGKPDTQYFGPGTRLTVL.

This clonotype has at least ten counts. V usage is TRBV12-3 or TRBV12-4 and J usage is TRBJ2-2; a weak D match, TRBD2 (6 bases). Trimming removed 5 bases from V and 7 bases from J, with 11 bases in between. The CDR3 has 13 residues. The CDR3 loop reads CASSPPGVGELFF. The CDR3, as DNA: TGTGCCAGCAGTCCCCCGGGGGTCGGGGAGCTGTTTTTT.

This clonotype was found many times. This sequence joins TRBV2 and TRBJ2-2; D perhaps matches TRBD2 (6 bases). V lost 7 bases to trimming and J lost 6 bases, with 15 bases between them. CDR1 is SNHLY, CDR2 FYNNEI, per germline. The length of the CDR3 is 14 residues. In DNA form, the CDR3 reads TGTGCCAGCACGAGCCTAGCGTCGGCCGGGGAGCTGTTTTTT. Protein product: CASTSLASAGELFF.

In this sample, this clonotype turned up a few times. V and J are TRBV7-9 and TRBJ1-2; TRBD1 might be the D (6 bases). Trimming took 5 bases from V and 0 from J, leaving 19 bases between them. Per germline, CDR1 SEHNR and CDR2 FQNEAQ (reference sequence). The CDR3 loop spans 17 amino acids. Here the CDR3 DNA reads TGTGCCAGCAGCCTCATTGGGGGGGCAGAATCTAACTATGGCTACACCTTC. This translates into CASSLIGGAESNYGYTF.

This clonotype was seen a handful of times. The chain joins TRBV7-9 to TRBJ2-6; possibly TRBD1 or TRBD2 for D (5 bases each). In germline, CDR1 is SEHNR, CDR2 FQNEAQ (reference sequence). This CDR3 comprises 17 residues. Trimming took 2 bases from V and 2 from J, leaving 13 bases between them. CDR3 protein: CASSLLGVATGANVLTF. The CDR3 region has the DNA TGTGCCAGCAGCTTATTGGGGGTTGCTACTGGGGCCAACGTCCTGACTTTC.

In this sample, this clonotype turned up a few times. This sequence joins TRBV6-1 and TRBJ1-3; D is unclear. The CDR3 consists of 15 residues. The germline V gene encodes CDR1 MNHNS and CDR2 SASEGT. The V end lost 5 bases, the J end lost 6 bases, and 17 bases lay between the germline ends. CDR3 sequence (DNA): TGTGCCAGCAGTTACTCCTACGGGTTCGAAAACACCATATATTTT. Its protein is CASSYSYGFENTIYF.

In its sample, this clonotype was seen a few times. This chain uses TRBV5-6 with TRBJ2-3; tentative D call: TRBD1 (5 bases). This CDR3 spans 15 amino acids. CDR1 is SGHDT, CDR2 YYEEEE, per germline. Between the trimmed V and J ends, which lost 1 base and 2 bases, there was a span of 11 bases. As DNA, the CDR3 is TGTGCCAGCAGCTTGCCCCAGGGTTACACAGATACGCAGTATTTT. Encoded protein: CASSLPQGYTDTQYF.

This clonotype was recorded a few times. V usage is TRBV20-1 and J usage is TRBJ2-1; 9 positions agree with TRBD1. CDR3 length: 14 residues. With 3 bases clipped from V and 7 bases from J, the junction kept 7 bases outside the gene matches. Germline lookup yields CDR1 DFQATT and CDR2 SNEGSKA (reference sequence). The CDR3 sequence: CSARGQGARNEQFF. CDR3 DNA sequence: TGCAGTGCTAGGGGACAGGGAGCGAGGAATGAGCAGTTCTTC.

This clonotype was counted many times. The chain couples TRBV30 to TRBJ1-5; 8 nucleotides match TRBD1. The CDR3 spans 15 residues. V lost 1 base to trimming and J lost 6 bases; unmatched junction nucleotides: 8. Germline V gene lookup returns CDR1 GTSNPN and CDR2 SVGIG (reference sequence). The CDR3 DNA is TGTGCCTGGAGTGGAGGACAGGGTCGGGGTCAGCCCCAGCATTTT. Translation gives CAWSGGQGRGQPQHF.

The chain employs TRBV30 and TRBJ2-5, with TRBD1 matching 10 bases. V lost 8 bases, J lost 3 bases, and 6 bases stayed unmatched. Germline V CDR1 and CDR2: GTSNPN, SVGIG (reference sequence). The CDR3 sequence is 13 residues long. CDR3 DNA: TGTGCCACGGGACAGGGGCTCAAAGAGACCCAGTACTTC. Encoded protein: CATGQGLKETQYF.